The clone carrying this TCR beta chain is medium-sized. Its antigen is currently unknown. This specimen belongs to a study of spatial heterogeneity in lung cancer. Study-wide points: Counts that tracked tumor mutation counts were those of expanded intratumoral alpha and beta TCRs.

Time point in this sample: sample taken at primary tumor resection. A single record per CDR3 protein comes from TCRdb applying MiXCR to the 5' RACE reads. The sample lists 2,000 to 3,000 distinct CDR3 sequences, around a fifth seen once, with 8% to 10% in the top ten. The CDR3 covers 13 residues. CDR1 is SQVTM, CDR2 ANQGSEA, per germline. Trimming took 3 bases from V and 6 from J, leaving 14 bases between them. The chain has TRBV29-1 and TRBJ1-2; D may be TRBD1 (6 bases). The receptor comes from a male donor with early-stage non-small cell lung cancer. The sequenced sample was lung tumor tissue, obtained at surgery. CDR3 DNA sequence: TGCAGCGTTGAGCGAGGGGGAGAGAATGGCTACACCTTC. This gives the protein CSVERGGENGYTF.